This TCR beta chain was captured by sequencing in a study of cytomegalovirus exposure and HLA in healthy donors. Study conclusions and caveats: In a later analysis, first-cohort TCR clusters were found to tend to co-occur in the 95 to 150 validation repertoires.

The donors formed part of the roughly 120-subject validation cohort, distinct from the roughly 700-subject first cohort. This CDR3 has 17 residues. Germline V CDR1 and CDR2: MGHRA, YSYEKL. J was trimmed by 7 bases and V by 3 bases; bases with no gene match: 16. Repertoires were generated with immunoSEQ multiplex PCR, while TCRdb's copy carries only in-frame clones and drops some. In the table there are 160,000 or so clones, 80% to 90% of which are singletons. With respect to this clone: Its antigen is undetermined.

The chain has TRBV4-1 and TRBJ2-7; 9 bases fit TRBD1. This receptor was identified in a woman aged 25-40 years in good health and CMV-seronegative. The sample taken for sequencing was PBMCs. The CDR3 loop is CASSQPRSGDRAKEQYF. The CDR3 DNA follows: TGCGCCAGCAGCCAGCCTCGATCAGGGGACAGGGCGAAAGAGCAGTACTTC.